This paragraph reports one T cell receptor (beta chain). Its specific antigen is unknown. There are no base qualities to consult, and no much larger clone falls within one base. The data derive from a study of blood T cell repertoires in COVID-19 (dated by TCRdb to 2018 to 2020). The study in broad terms: Samples covering the acute and convalescent phases of COVID-19 were provided by collaborators in the United States, Italy and Spain. The prospective study material was composed of cDNA or gDNA derived from T cells, B-cell-depleted T cells, or PBMCs. Subjects who had been exposed to COVID-19, were actively infected with it, or had recovered from it provided the deeply sampled blood TCRbeta repertoires that made up the dataset. The repertoires were released in a freely available public database meant as a resource for research on the immune response to SARS-CoV-2. Samples came from the ongoing ImmuneRACE study (first 160 participants) plus 1,254 subjects from 6 global collaborators. The sample metadata nearly always contained a de-identified subject ID, COVID-19 status, age in years and sex. HLA class I and class II types, where available, came from metadata supplied by the sample provider rather than from assay-based typing.

In the prospective study, participants were roughly 18 to 100 years old, resided in about two dozen geographic areas of the United States, and were enrolled through a virtual design. In the prospective study, cohorts were assigned on the basis of participant-reported clinical history obtained from a screening survey and a study questionnaire. Exposed participants had been in contact, within 2 weeks of entering the study, with a person who had a PCR-confirmed or clinician-diagnosed case of COVID-19. Each participant in the prospective study had whole blood, serum and a nasopharyngeal or oropharyngeal swab collected by mobile phlebotomists. Additional blood draws and questionnaires over an approximately 2-month period could optionally be provided by prospective study participants. Before DNA extraction, prospective study blood samples were shipped either frozen or at room temperature. General conclusions and limits of the study: Clinical and demographic metadata were provided uncurated, with the amount varying by source and participant.

TCRbeta CDR3 regions were amplified from genomic DNA by means of the immunoSEQ Assay, a bias-controlled multiplex PCR. The authors' analysis ran thus. Nucleated cell counts per sample were estimated from amplification of reference gene primers within the assay. Sequence reads were collapsed and filtered to measure the absolute abundance of every unique TCRbeta CDR3 rearrangement. For each sample, productive Simpson clonality was calculated by taking the square root of Simpson's diversity index across productive rearrangements. The source is immuneACCESS, and TCRdb retained only in-frame sequences with V and J called. Part of the clones is not carried over; for the studies checked, unresolved V genes explain less than half of this, and the remainder is unexplained. That table gives V, J and clone size, and the DNA gave D and trimming. The sample records around 240,000 clones, approximately 90% of which are singletons. The ten biggest clones cover 0.85% to 0.95% of the sample.

The sequenced material came from PBMCs or T cells enriched from blood (not recorded which). The TCR sequence derives from a man aged 50 to 60 who had been exposed to COVID-19.

The CDR3 reads CASIPPGGETQYF. The DNA sequence reads TGTGCCAGCATCCCCCCGGGGGGGGAGACCCAGTACTTC. The sequence links TRBV6-6 to TRBJ2-5; TRBD2 matches 8 bases in the middle. CDR3 length: 13 amino acids, cysteine to phenylalanine. Just the 39-base CDR3 DNA is kept, in frame starting at base 1. The junction shows trimming of 7 bases on V and 5 bases on J, and the gene matches do not reach 6 bases of it. From a lookup of the germline V gene (reference sequence), CDR1 and CDR2 are MNHNY and SVGAGI.